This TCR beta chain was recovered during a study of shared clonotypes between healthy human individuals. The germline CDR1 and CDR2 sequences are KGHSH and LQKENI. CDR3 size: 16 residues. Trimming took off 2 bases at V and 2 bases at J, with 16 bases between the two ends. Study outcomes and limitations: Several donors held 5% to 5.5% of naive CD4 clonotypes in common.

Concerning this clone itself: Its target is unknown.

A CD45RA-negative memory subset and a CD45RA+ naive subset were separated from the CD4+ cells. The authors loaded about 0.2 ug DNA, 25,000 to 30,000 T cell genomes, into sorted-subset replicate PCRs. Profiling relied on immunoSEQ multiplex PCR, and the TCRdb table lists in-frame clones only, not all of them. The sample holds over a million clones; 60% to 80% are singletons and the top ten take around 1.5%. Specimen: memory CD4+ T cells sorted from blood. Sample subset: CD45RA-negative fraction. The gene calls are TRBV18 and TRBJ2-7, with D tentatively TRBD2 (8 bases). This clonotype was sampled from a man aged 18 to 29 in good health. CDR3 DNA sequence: TGTGCCAGCTCACCAACGGGGGGGACAGTTCCCTACGAGCAGTACTTC. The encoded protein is CASSPTGGTVPYEQYF.